Shown below are 19 T cell receptor beta chains from a single sample sequenced in a study of blood T cell repertoires in COVID-19. Some clones are missing from TCRdb's copy, which holds only in-frame ones; the method was immunoSEQ multiplex PCR. The data contain fewer than 350,000 clones, 80% to 90% of them seen just once; the ten biggest clones take up roughly 4.2%. The sequencing input was PBMCs or T cells enriched from blood (not recorded which). These receptor sequences come from a woman between 35 and 50 years old with acute COVID-19.

The V call is TRBV19, the J call TRBJ1-4; possible D gene TRBD1, 5 bases. CDR1 is LNHDA, CDR2 SQIVND, per germline (reference sequence). This CDR3 comprises 16 residues. V shed 3 bases and J shed 8 bases, with 19 bases lying between them. The CDR3 sequence is CASSIRYGQGYEKLFF. Here the CDR3 DNA reads TGTGCCAGTAGTATCCGGTATGGGCAGGGTTACGAAAAACTGTTTTTT.

The chain joins TRBV27 to TRBJ2-7; D is possibly TRBD1 (5 bases). The V end was cut by 3 bases, the J end by 2 bases, with 8 bases between. Germline values: CDR1 MNHEY, CDR2 SMNVEV (reference sequence). This CDR3 region has 13 residues. The CDR3 nucleotides are TGTGCCAGCAGTTTCTCAGGGCCCTACGAGCAGTACTTC. Protein: CASSFSGPYEQYF.

This sequence joins TRBV6-1 and TRBJ1-2, with D unresolved. V shed 2 bases and J shed 7 bases, with 8 bases lying between them. Germline CDR1 and CDR2: MNHNS and SASEGT. This CDR3 comprises 12 residues. Here the CDR3 reads CASSEPGFGYTF. The CDR3 DNA reads as TGTGCCAGCAGTGAACCCGGGTTTGGCTACACCTTC.

This rearrangement joins TRBV5-1 to TRBJ1-5; D not certain. The CDR3 has 18 amino acids. CDR1 and CDR2 (germline): SGHRS, YFSETQ. Trimming cost V 3 bases and J 0 bases, with 19 bases left between them. The CDR3: CASSSGGSLVDSNQPQHF. The CDR3 DNA sequence: TGCGCCAGCAGCTCCGGAGGCTCCTTGGTAGATAGCAATCAGCCCCAGCATTTT.

The CDR3 sequence: CASGGSAQETQYF. The CDR3 DNA sequence: TGTGCCAGCGGGGGGAGCGCCCAAGAGACCCAGTACTTC. This rearrangement joins TRBV6-5 to TRBJ2-5, with a weak D call TRBD2 (6 bases). This CDR3 is 13 amino acids long. V lost 8 bases to trimming and J lost 1 base, with 11 bases between them. Germline V CDR1 and CDR2: MNHEY, SVGAGI.

This clone was observed once. The chain carries TRBV19 and TRBJ2-2; D possibly corresponds to TRBD2 (7 bases). The CDR3 is 16 residues long. Trimming cost V 4 bases and J 6 bases, with 18 bases left between them. Germline lookup yields CDR1 LNHDA and CDR2 SQIVND (reference sequence). This chain's CDR3 is CASSTPRRGAAGELFF. In nucleotides, the CDR3 is TGTGCCAGTAGTACCCCCCGACGGGGGGCCGCCGGGGAGCTGTTTTTT.

The chain carries TRBV4-2 and TRBJ2-3, with a weak D call TRBD1 (5 bases). The ends were cut back, 0 bases at V and 6 bases at J, with 13 bases in the middle. Germline-derived CDR1 and CDR2 are LGHNA and YNFKEQ. There are 15 residues in the CDR3. This CDR3 reads CASSQDRTGTDTQYF. Written as DNA, the CDR3 is TGTGCCAGCAGCCAAGATCGTACAGGTACTGATACGCAGTATTTT.

The chain has TRBV7-2 and TRBJ2-7; 8 nucleotides match TRBD1. The CDR3 length is 14 residues. Germline V lookup: CDR1 SGHTA, CDR2 FQGNSA. Losses at the gene ends were 5 bases for V and 6 bases for J; bases not matched to a gene: 9. Here the CDR3 reads CASSPQGALSEQYF. The DNA for the CDR3 is TGTGCCAGCAGCCCTCAGGGGGCTTTGAGCGAGCAGTACTTC.

This rearrangement joins TRBV19 to TRBJ2-1; D ambiguous. This CDR3 has 14 amino acids. Germline V CDR1 and CDR2: LNHDA, SQIVND (reference sequence). Trimming left V 6 bases short and J 3 bases short, with 12 bases between. CDR3 protein: CASSPTEIYNEQFF. Written as DNA, the CDR3 is TGTGCCAGTAGCCCCACCGAGATCTACAATGAGCAGTTCTTC.

The chain links TRBV4-1 to TRBJ1-2, with TRBD1 identical over 9 bases. CDR3 length: 15 residues. V was pared by 4 bases and J by 5 bases, with 8 bases of the junction left unmatched. Germline CDR1 is MGHRA and CDR2 is YSYEKL. CDR3 DNA sequence: TGCGCCAGCAGCCCCCAGGGACAGGGAGAGTATGGCTACACCTTC. This encodes CASSPQGQGEYGYTF.

The chain couples TRBV7-9 to TRBJ1-2; 10 nucleotides line up with TRBD1. The CDR3 has 15 amino acids. The J segment lost 5 bases and the V segment lost 4 bases, leaving 7 bases of the junction unmatched. Germline V gene data show CDR1 as SEHNR and CDR2 as FQNEAQ (reference sequence). The DNA for the CDR3 is TGTGCCAGCAGCTCTCAGACAGGGGGCGAATATGGCTACACCTTC. This translates into CASSSQTGGEYGYTF.

This clone came up once. This chain links TRBV2 with TRBJ2-1; 7 bases are a match to TRBD1. From germline, CDR1 is SNHLY and CDR2 FYNNEI. V dropped 6 bases and J dropped 6; count of bases not matched to a gene: 5. The CDR3 runs 13 residues. The CDR3 DNA sequence: TGTGCCAGCAGCGAGGGACAGCTCAATGAGCAGTTCTTC. This codes for CASSEGQLNEQFF. Complete variable domain (other parts from reference TRBV2 and TRBJ2-1): EPEVTQTPSHQVTQMGQEVILRCVPISNHLYFYWYRQILGQKVEFLVSFYNNEISEKSEIFDDQFSVERPDGSNFTLKIRSTKLEDSAMYFCASSEGQLNEQFFGPGTRLTVL.

The V gene is TRBV19, the J gene TRBJ2-7; D possibly corresponds to TRBD1 (6 bases). The germline V and J ends were trimmed by 1 base and 2 bases, with 18 bases remaining between them. CDR3 size: 17 residues. Germline V gives CDR1 LNHDA, CDR2 SQIVND (reference sequence). The CDR3 nucleotides are TGTGCCAGTAGTATAGGGCGCATGGAGGCAGGGGCCTACGAGCAGTACTTC. Protein: CASSIGRMEAGAYEQYF.

The gene calls are TRBV7-2 and TRBJ2-5; possibly TRBD1 for D (6 bases). Germline CDR1 is SGHTA and CDR2 is FQGNSA. This CDR3 contains 15 residues. V was clipped by 0 bases and J by 2 bases, with 10 bases between them. This CDR3 reads CASSLANRVQETQYF. In nucleotides, the CDR3 is TGTGCCAGCAGCTTAGCGAACAGGGTGCAAGAGACCCAGTACTTC.

This rearrangement joins TRBV15 to TRBJ2-5, with D possibly being TRBD2 (6 bases). V was trimmed by 1 base and J by 2 bases, leaving 14 bases between them. CDR1 and CDR2 (germline): LNHNV, YYDKDF (reference sequence). The CDR3 covers 16 residues. The CDR3 reads CATSRVRGRGQETQYF. The CDR3 DNA sequence: TGTGCCACCAGCAGAGTGCGGGGTCGCGGACAAGAGACCCAGTACTTC.

This chain uses TRBV4-3 with TRBJ2-2; the match to TRBD2 covers 8 bases. CDR1 and CDR2 from the germline V gene are LGHNA and YSLEER. The length of the CDR3 is 17 residues. V lost 1 base and J lost 5; bases outside the gene matches: 9. For the CDR3, the DNA is TGCGCCAGCAGCCAAGGGTCGGGGGGGACCCAGACCGGGGAGCTGTTTTTT. Translated: CASSQGSGGTQTGELFF.

The rearrangement links TRBV27 to TRBJ1-4; D is perhaps TRBD1 (5 bases). The CDR3 consists of 16 residues. V dropped 2 bases and J dropped 6 bases, with 16 bases sitting between them. Per the germline V gene, CDR1 is MNHEY and CDR2 is SMNVEV (reference sequence). DNA of the CDR3: TGTGCCAGCAGTTTAAGGGGTATGACAGCACATGAAAAACTGTTTTTT. This encodes CASSLRGMTAHEKLFF. Full variable domain (outside the CDR3, taken from reference TRBV27 and TRBJ1-4): EAQVTQNPRYLITVTGKKLTVTCSQNMNHEYMSWYRQDPGLGLRQIYYSMNVEVTDKGDVPEGYKVSRKEKRNFPLILESPSPNQTSLYFCASSLRGMTAHEKLFFGSGTQLSVL.

V gene TRBV7-9 combines with J gene TRBJ2-4, with 7 bases aligning to TRBD1. V shed 5 bases and J 5 bases; nucleotides not matched to a gene: 3. The CDR3 contains 13 residues. Germline CDR1 SEHNR, CDR2 FQNEAQ (reference sequence). The CDR3 region has the DNA TGTGCCAGCAGCAAAGGGACAGAAAACATTCAGTACTTC. Translation gives CASSKGTENIQYF. The full variable domain, rest sourced from reference TRBV7-9 and TRBJ2-4, is DTGVSQNPRHKITKRGQNVTFRCDPISEHNRLYWYRQTLGQGPEFLTYFQNEAQLEKSRLLSDRFSAERPKGSFSTLEIQRTEQGDSAMYLCASSKGTENIQYFGAGTRLSVL.

The genes are TRBV6-5 and TRBJ2-7, with 9 bases lining up with TRBD1. With 6 bases clipped from V and 3 bases from J, the junction kept 9 bases outside the gene matches. The CDR3 has 15 residues. CDR1 and CDR2 (germline): MNHEY, SVGAGI. The CDR3 nucleotides are TGTGCCAGCAGACTACCGGGACAGGGAGTCTACGAGCAGTACTTC. Its translation: CASRLPGQGVYEQYF.